This TCR beta chain was profiled in a study of siplizumab effects on memory and regulatory T cells. Overall study results and limits: Naive T cell populations appeared to exhibit greater diversity than memory cells and appeared to be major alloresponse contributors. The suppressive capacity of proliferating Tregs from siplizumab cultures remained unconfirmed. Alloreactive CD4+ clones that could be mapped were on average 68.8% Treg-derived with siplizumab, against around 27% in controls.

Here immunoSEQ multiplex PCR was the method, and the copy in TCRdb shows in-frame clones only, minus some. Among about 82,000 clones listed, 87% were seen once. In regard to this clone: The antigen is not known.

The germline gives CDR1 WSHSY, CDR2 SAAADI. V shed 8 bases and J shed 3 bases, with 14 bases lying between them. This CDR3 spans 13 amino acids. The rearrangement uses TRBV10-2 and TRBJ2-7, with TRBD1 as a possible D gene (6 bases). This clonotype was sampled from a human donor in good health. The sample was Tregs sorted from blood. The CDR3 loop is CASGEGEGYEQYF. CDR3 nucleotide sequence: TGCGCCAGCGGAGAGGGGGAAGGCTACGAGCAGTACTTC.